This T cell receptor beta chain was captured in a study of glioma-infiltrating T cells. This clonotype was observed at least ten times. Amplification of TCR alpha and beta CDR3 regions from RNA used iRepertoire nested multiplex PCR. TCRdb reprocessed the multiplex PCR reads with MiXCR, giving one entry per CDR3 protein. The sample lists approximately 120,000 distinct CDR3 sequences, about 25% occurring once. The CDR3 length is 16 residues. J lost 0 bases, V lost 6 bases, and 8 bases had no gene match. CDR1 and CDR2 from the germline V gene are MNHNS and SASEGT. V usage is TRBV6-1 and J usage is TRBJ2-1, with 7 positions matching TRBD2. The specimen was glioma tissue, nonneoplastic brain tissue, or PBMCs (not recorded which). This clonotype was obtained from a human donor with low-grade glioma or glioblastoma, undergoing nonglioma brain surgery, or in good health (not recorded which). CDR3 protein: CASRPPGTTSYNEQFF. Written as DNA, the CDR3 is TGTGCCAGCAGACCTCCCGGGACTACCTCCTACAATGAGCAGTTCTTC.